This is a list of T cell receptor beta chains from one sample in a study of human T cells and chemical hapten exposure. Each CDR3 protein is one row after TCRdb ran MiXCR on the RACE reads. The repertoire holds about 120,000 distinct CDR3 sequences, with about 13% as singletons. The sequenced sample was whole blood, obtained in connection with sensitization to the hapten diphenylcyclopropenone (DPC). The receptor set was obtained from a woman under 30 with alopecia areata. Some clones in this sample may be carry-over from other donors' samples. Both conserved end residues are part of each CDR3. Fields, in order: clone size, CDR3 length, D gene, J gene, V gene, CDR3 DNA, CDR3 protein. The D gene is left open where the match is weak. Some rows mark clone size as missing; the rest say once, few, many or name a class of expanded clone.

few,13,.,TRBJ2-7,TRBV28,TGTGCCAGCAGCCTATCCTCAGCTTGGGAGCAGTACTTC,CASSLSSAWEQYF
.,15,TRBD2,TRBJ2-3,TRBV20-1,TGCAGTGCTCCTATAGCGGGGGCGAGCATAGATATGCAGTATTTT,CSAPIAGASIDMQYF
many,17,.,TRBJ2-7,TRBV7-9,TGTGCCAGCAGCTTAGGACCTCACCGGGACGGACGTTACGAGCAGTACTTC,CASSLGPHRDGRYEQYF
many,22,TRBD2,TRBJ2-3,TRBV4-3,TGCGCCAGCAGCCAAGATTTTGGGAGGTTCCGGCTAGCGGGGGGTAGCACAGATACGCAGTATTTT,CASSQDFGRFRLAGGSTDTQYF
few,11,.,TRBJ2-1,TRBV10-2,TGCGCCAGCCGCAGGGGCCCTGAGCAGTTCTTC,CASRRGPEQFF
few,14,.,TRBJ1-1,TRBV20-1,TGCAGTGCTAGAGGCGGAACGGGGAACACTGAAGCTTTCTTT,CSARGGTGNTEAFF
few,15,.,TRBJ2-7,TRBV6-1,TGTGCCAGCACCCTGAGAGACAGGACGGGAGGCGAGCAGTACTTC,CASTLRDRTGGEQYF
few,13,.,TRBJ2-3,TRBV6-2/TRBV6-3,TGTGCCAGCAGTAGGGGACCCACAGATACGCAGTATTTT,CASSRGPTDTQYF
.,15,.,TRBJ1-2,TRBV20-1,TGCAGTGCTAGACCAAGGAGGACCCTGGACTATGGCTACACCTTC,CSARPRRTLDYGYTF
few,13,.,TRBJ2-4,TRBV7-9,TGTGCCAGCAGCTCATTAGCCAAAAACATTCAGTACTTC,CASSSLAKNIQYF
.,14,.,TRBJ2-3,TRBV12-3/TRBV12-4,TGTGCCAGCAGCCTGACGGGAATCACAGATACGCAGTATTTT,CASSLTGITDTQYF
few,15,.,TRBJ1-2,TRBV12-3/TRBV12-4,TGTGCCAGCAGTTTGGGGTCCTCAACCCTCTTGCGCTACACCTTC,CASSLGSSTLLRYTF
few,13,.,TRBJ1-1,TRBV7-2,TGTGCCAGCAGCTCTTCGCAGATCACTGAAGCTTTCTTT,CASSSSQITEAFF
few,16,TRBD2,TRBJ2-1,TRBV28,TGTGCCAGCAGTTCCCCAAGAGCGGGGAGAAGCAATGAGCAGTTCTTC,CASSSPRAGRSNEQFF
many,14,TRBD1,TRBJ1-2,TRBV6-2/TRBV6-3,TGTGCCAGCAGTTCCCCAACAGGGGAGTATGGCTACACCTTC,CASSSPTGEYGYTF
.,14,TRBD1,TRBJ1-2,TRBV11-2,TGTGCCAGCAGCCCTAGGGACAGGACATATGGCTACACCTTC,CASSPRDRTYGYTF
once,12,TRBD1,TRBJ2-7,TRBV20-1,TGCAGTGCAGTCTACAGGGGCTACGAGCAGTACTTC,CSAVYRGYEQYF
few,14,.,TRBJ2-4,TRBV6-2/TRBV6-3,TGTGCCAGCAGTTACTCGCAGGGCGGAAACATTCAGTACTTC,CASSYSQGGNIQYF
.,21,TRBD2,TRBJ2-3,TRBV4-3,TGCGCCAGCAGCCAAGATAAGGCGGGGGAGACTTACCTACGGAGCACAGATACGCAGTATTTT,CASSQDKAGETYLRSTDTQYF
few,16,.,TRBJ2-1,TRBV6-5,TGTGCCAGCAGTTACGGGTCAGCGGGCCTATACAATGAGCAGTTCTTC,CASSYGSAGLYNEQFF
.,15,TRBD1,TRBJ1-1,TRBV12-3/TRBV12-4,TGTGCCAGCAGTGAGCGACAGGGGGTAAACACTGAAGCTTTCTTT,CASSERQGVNTEAFF
.,14,TRBD1,TRBJ2-5,TRBV18,TGTGCCAGCTCACCAGCAGGGGGACAAGAGACCCAGTACTTC,CASSPAGGQETQYF
.,13,.,TRBJ2-5,TRBV3-1,TGTGCCAGCAGCCAAGACCTAGGAGAGACCCAGTACTTC,CASSQDLGETQYF
.,12,.,TRBJ2-7,TRBV11-2,TGTGCCAGCAGCTTAGCCGTCTACGAGCAGTACTTC,CASSLAVYEQYF
.,14,.,TRBJ2-6,TRBV11-2,TGTGCCAGCAGCTTAGTAGCTGGGGCCAACGTCCTGACTTTC,CASSLVAGANVLTF
many,14,.,TRBJ2-3,TRBV18,TGTGCCAGCTCACCACCGATTAGCACAGATACGCAGTATTTT,CASSPPISTDTQYF
few,10,.,TRBJ1-5,TRBV11-2,TGTGCCAGCAGCTCTACGCCCCAGCATTTT,CASSSTPQHF
.,15,.,TRBJ1-1,TRBV7-6,TGTGCCAGCAGCTTGGCGTCTCCAGGGATCACTGAAGCTTTCTTT,CASSLASPGITEAFF
.,13,TRBD1,TRBJ2-2,TRBV11-3,TGTGCCAGCAAGGGGACAGCTACCGGGGAGCTGTTTTTT,CASKGTATGELFF
few,18,TRBD2,TRBJ2-1,TRBV7-6,TGTGCCAGCAGCTTTCGTAGCGGGGGACGCCTCTCCTACAATGAGCAGTTCTTC,CASSFRSGGRLSYNEQFF
many,13,TRBD2,TRBJ2-1,TRBV28,TGTGCCAGCAGTCGCGGGGGGGCGGAGGAGCAGTTCTTC,CASSRGGAEEQFF
few,12,.,TRBJ2-7,TRBV29-1,TGCAGCGTCGCCGGGACGCCGTACGAGCAGTACTTC,CSVAGTPYEQYF
.,13,TRBD1,TRBJ1-1,TRBV11-1,TGTGCCAGCCACAGGGGGCGAAGCACTGAAGCTTTCTTT,CASHRGRSTEAFF
.,15,.,TRBJ1-2,TRBV5-5,TGTGCCAGCAGCTTGGAGTCTACAGCCAACTATGGCTACACCTTC,CASSLESTANYGYTF
.,14,TRBD2,TRBJ2-3,TRBV7-2,TGTGCCAGCAGCCACGGACTAGCGGGGTCTACGCAGTATTTT,CASSHGLAGSTQYF
many,15,.,TRBJ2-7,TRBV7-9,TGTGCCAGCAGCCCCCGACAGAGTATGGGTTACGAGCAGTACTTC,CASSPRQSMGYEQYF
few,13,.,TRBJ1-2,TRBV6-2/TRBV6-3,TGTGCCAGCAGTTACTACAGGGACGGCGGCTACACCTTC,CASSYYRDGGYTF
.,16,.,TRBJ1-2,TRBV7-9,TGTGCCAGCAGCGCCCCAGGGATCTCCGCTAACTATGGCTACACCTTC,CASSAPGISANYGYTF
many,15,TRBD1,TRBJ2-7,TRBV19,TGTGCCAGTAGTGCCGCCACAGGGGGTCAGTACGAGCAGTACTTC,CASSAATGGQYEQYF